Presented here are 14 T cell receptor beta chains from one specimen sequenced in a study of cytomegalovirus exposure and HLA in healthy donors. 13 Jbeta primers and 60 Vbeta primers were used for the PCR. Data came from immunoSEQ multiplex PCR; TCRdb stores just in-frame clones and leaves some out. The sample has 100,000 to 150,000 clones, more than 70% seen once; the top ten hold 9% to 9.5%. Sequencing was carried out using PBMCs. All receptors derive from a woman aged 45-65 years in good health and CMV-seropositive.

V is TRBV4-1 and J is TRBJ2-7, with 10 bases fitting TRBD2. The germline V gene has CDR1 MGHRA and CDR2 YSYEKL. This CDR3 spans 21 amino acids. V trimming: 0 bases; J trimming: 2 bases; junction bases outside the gene matches: 19. The DNA for the CDR3 is TGCGCCAGCAGCCAAGATGAGGTGAGAGCGGGGGGGCCTGTCTCACCCTACGAGCAGTACTTC. Its protein product is CASSQDEVRAGGPVSPYEQYF.

This chain connects TRBV18 to TRBJ1-1, with D perhaps TRBD1 (5 bases). Germline V gene sequence: CDR1 KGHSH, CDR2 LQKENI. The CDR3 totals 13 residues. V gave up 7 bases and J gave up 6 bases, with 15 bases separating them. This CDR3 is CASLPGGGPEAFF. CDR3 nucleotides: TGTGCCAGCTTACCCGGGGGGGGACCTGAAGCTTTCTTT.

The genes are TRBV19 and TRBJ1-4, with a possible D match to TRBD1 (5 bases). The CDR3 covers 15 residues. Germline loops: CDR1 LNHDA, CDR2 SQIVND (reference sequence). V gave up 5 bases and J gave up 3 bases, with 13 bases separating them. The CDR3 bases are TGTGCCAGTAGTGCCCAGGGAACGGCTAATGAAAAACTGTTTTTT. Translation: CASSAQGTANEKLFF.

For the CDR3, the DNA is TGTGCCAGCCTTAGCGGGAGGGGCGGGGATACGCAGTATTTT. Encoded protein: CASLSGRGGDTQYF. V and J are TRBV2 and TRBJ2-3, with 11 bases fitting TRBD2. CDR1 SNHLY and CDR2 FYNNEI come from the germline V gene. Unmatched junction bases numbered 7, after V lost 8 bases and J lost 6 bases. The CDR3 is 14 residues long.

This chain uses TRBV19 with TRBJ2-5, with 12 positions matching TRBD1. Germline lookup yields CDR1 LNHDA and CDR2 SQIVND (reference sequence). V shed 4 bases and J 2 bases; nucleotides not matched to a gene: 8. The CDR3 length is 17 residues. The CDR3 DNA reads TGTGCCAGTAGTAACCACCGGGACAGGGGGCCGCAAGAGACCCAGTACTTC. This gives the protein CASSNHRDRGPQETQYF.

A few counts support this clone. CDR3 loop: CASSWQGMDGYTF. The CDR3 coding sequence is TGTGCCAGCAGCTGGCAGGGAATGGATGGCTACACCTTC. This chain links TRBV5-6 with TRBJ1-2; D possibly corresponds to TRBD1 (5 bases). Trimming shortened V by 3 bases and J by 6 bases, and 12 bases separated the two germline ends. Germline-derived CDR1 and CDR2 are SGHDT and YYEEEE. This CDR3 is 13 amino acids long.

The sample holds one count of this clone. The rearrangement links TRBV4-3 to TRBJ2-3; D not certain. V gave up 4 bases and J gave up 0 bases, with 14 bases separating them. Germline assignment: CDR1 LGHNA and CDR2 YSLEER. This CDR3 is 16 amino acids long. The CDR3 region has the DNA TGCGCCAGCAGCCTTAGACTCCAATCTAGCACAGATACGCAGTATTTT. Amino acid sequence: CASSLRLQSSTDTQYF.

The chain employs TRBV7-6 and TRBJ2-5; 8 bases agree with TRBD1. J gave up 2 bases and V 4 bases, and 6 bases lay outside the gene matches. In germline, CDR1 is SGHVS, CDR2 FNYEAQ. This CDR3 spans 15 amino acids. The CDR3 loop reads CASSSYRGNQETQYF. CDR3 coding DNA: TGTGCCAGCAGCTCCTACAGGGGGAATCAAGAGACCCAGTACTTC.

The CDR3 nucleotides are TGCGCCAGCAGCTTGGCATTGGGGTTCGGGACAGTGAACACTGAAGCTTTCTTT. Amino acids: CASSLALGFGTVNTEAFF. The chain recombines TRBV5-1 with TRBJ1-1, with 7 bases aligning to TRBD1. Trimming cost V 0 bases and J 0 bases; bases outside gene matches: 11. Germline values: CDR1 SGHRS, CDR2 YFSETQ. The CDR3 runs 18 residues.

The chain couples TRBV6-6 to TRBJ2-7, with D possibly TRBD2 on 6 matching bases. Germline V gives CDR1 MNHNY, CDR2 SVGAGI (reference sequence). The CDR3 has 13 amino acids. Trimming took off 6 bases at V and 4 bases at J, with 13 bases between the two ends. This CDR3 is CASSLGTSYEQYF. CDR3 in DNA: TGTGCCAGCAGCCTCGGGACTTCTTACGAGCAGTACTTC.

The chain has TRBV5-8 and TRBJ1-1; D unclear. Trimming cost V 4 bases and J 1 base, with 8 bases left between them. The CDR3 is 13 amino acids. Germline lookup yields CDR1 SGHTS and CDR2 YDEGEE. Written as DNA, the CDR3 is TGTGCCAGCAGCCTCCAGTGGAACACTGAAGCTTTCTTT. Translation: CASSLQWNTEAFF.

This sequence joins TRBV5-1 and TRBJ2-7; TRBD1 aligns across 8 bases. This CDR3 region has 15 residues. Looked up from germline, CDR1 is SGHRS and CDR2 is YFSETQ. The ends lost 4 bases at V and 0 bases at J; junction bases unmatched: 6. The CDR3 loop reads CASSGRTGSSYEQYF. CDR3 DNA: TGCGCCAGCAGCGGGAGGACAGGGTCCTCCTACGAGCAGTACTTC.

This chain links TRBV6-1 with TRBJ1-1, with D tentatively TRBD1 (6 bases). The CDR3 covers 16 residues. The ends were cut back, 2 bases at V and 3 bases at J, with 16 bases in the middle. Looked up from germline, CDR1 is MNHNS and CDR2 is SASEGT. The CDR3 bases are TGTGCCAGCAGTGAAATGGCAGGGGCGGCGTACACTGAAGCTTTCTTT. Translated, it gives CASSEMAGAAYTEAFF.

This clone was counted between two and nine times. The chain recombines TRBV2 with TRBJ2-2; 9 bases match TRBD2. Trimming at V came to 8 bases and at J to 2 bases, leaving 3 bases not matched to a gene. From germline, CDR1 is SNHLY and CDR2 FYNNEI. The CDR3 extends over 14 amino acids. The CDR3 coding sequence is TGTGCCAGCGTCCTAGCGGGAAACACCGGGGAGCTGTTTTTT. Encoded protein: CASVLAGNTGELFF.